The clone carrying this TCR beta chain was seen a few times. TCRdb's table, derived via immunoSEQ multiplex PCR, lists solely in-frame clones and lacks some. The sample holds 13,000 or so clones; approximately 80% are singletons and the top ten take around 8.2%. These data come from a study of control samples from healthy donors and cancer patients. The germline V gene has CDR1 SEHNR and CDR2 FQNEAQ (reference sequence). V was trimmed by 4 bases and J by 10 bases, leaving 11 bases between them. This CDR3 is 12 amino acids long. The specimen was formalin-fixed, paraffin-embedded tissue. The chain uses TRBV7-9 and TRBJ1-3; D remains unclear. This TCR was sampled from a male donor with melanoma. The CDR3 region is CASSSFAGTIYF. CDR3 DNA: TGTGCCAGCAGCTCCTTTGCGGGAACCATATATTTT.